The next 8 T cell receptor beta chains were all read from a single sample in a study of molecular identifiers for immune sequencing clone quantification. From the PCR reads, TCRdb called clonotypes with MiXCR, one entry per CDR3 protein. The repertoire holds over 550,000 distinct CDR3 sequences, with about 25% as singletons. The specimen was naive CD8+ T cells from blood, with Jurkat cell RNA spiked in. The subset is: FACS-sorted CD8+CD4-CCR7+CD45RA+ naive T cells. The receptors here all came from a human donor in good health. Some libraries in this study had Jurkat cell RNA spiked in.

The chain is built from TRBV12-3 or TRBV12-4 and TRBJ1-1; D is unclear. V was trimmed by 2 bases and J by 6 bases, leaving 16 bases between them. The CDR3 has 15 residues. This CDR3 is CASSLTVGGIPEAFF. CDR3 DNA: TGTGCCAGCAGTTTAACGGTGGGCGGAATCCCTGAAGCTTTCTTT.

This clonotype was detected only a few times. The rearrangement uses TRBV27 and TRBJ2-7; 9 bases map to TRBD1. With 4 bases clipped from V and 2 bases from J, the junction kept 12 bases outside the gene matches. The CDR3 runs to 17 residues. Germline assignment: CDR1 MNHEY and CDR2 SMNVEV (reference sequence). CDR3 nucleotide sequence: TGTGCCAGCAGTTATCGTCGTCCGGGACAGGGCCCCTACGAGCAGTACTTC. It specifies CASSYRRPGQGPYEQYF.

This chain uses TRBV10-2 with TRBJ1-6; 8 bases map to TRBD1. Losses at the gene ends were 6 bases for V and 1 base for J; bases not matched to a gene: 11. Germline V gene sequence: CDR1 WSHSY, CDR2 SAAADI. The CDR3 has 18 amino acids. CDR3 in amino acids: CASSEGDRIGSYNSPLHF. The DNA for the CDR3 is TGCGCCAGCAGCGAGGGGGACAGGATAGGGTCCTATAATTCACCCCTCCACTTT.

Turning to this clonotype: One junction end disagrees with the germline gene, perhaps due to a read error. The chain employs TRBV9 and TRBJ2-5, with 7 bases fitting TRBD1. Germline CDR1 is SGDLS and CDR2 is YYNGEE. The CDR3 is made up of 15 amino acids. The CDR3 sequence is CASSARGLEQGTQYF. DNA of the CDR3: TGTGCCAGCAGCGCAAGGGGGCTGGAGCAAGGGACCCAGTACTTC.

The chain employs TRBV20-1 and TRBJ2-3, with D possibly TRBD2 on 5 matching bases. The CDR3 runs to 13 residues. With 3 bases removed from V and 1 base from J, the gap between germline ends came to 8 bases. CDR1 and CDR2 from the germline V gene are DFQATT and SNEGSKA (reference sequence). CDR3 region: CSASGECTDTQYF. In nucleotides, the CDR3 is TGCAGTGCTAGCGGGGAGTGCACAGATACGCAGTATTTT.

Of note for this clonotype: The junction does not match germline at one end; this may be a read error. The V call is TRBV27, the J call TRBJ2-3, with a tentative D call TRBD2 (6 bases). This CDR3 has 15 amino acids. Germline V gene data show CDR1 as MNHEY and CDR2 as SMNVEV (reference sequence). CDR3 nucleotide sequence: TGTACCAGCAGTTTATCGATCCCTAGCGTCCATACGCAGTATTTT. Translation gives CTSSLSIPSVHTQYF.

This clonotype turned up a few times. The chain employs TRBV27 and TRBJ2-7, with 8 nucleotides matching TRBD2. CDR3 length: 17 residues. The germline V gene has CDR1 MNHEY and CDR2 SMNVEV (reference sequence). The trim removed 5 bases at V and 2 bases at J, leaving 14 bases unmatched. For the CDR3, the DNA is TGTGCCAGCAGTACCCGAGTGGAATCGGGAGGGACCTACGAGCAGTACTTC. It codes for CASSTRVESGGTYEQYF.

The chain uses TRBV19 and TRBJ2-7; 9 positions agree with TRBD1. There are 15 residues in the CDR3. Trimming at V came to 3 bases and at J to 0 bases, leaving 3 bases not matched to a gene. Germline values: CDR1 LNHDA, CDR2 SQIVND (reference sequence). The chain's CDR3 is CASSISTGGSYEQYF. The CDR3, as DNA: TGTGCCAGTAGTATCTCGACAGGGGGCTCCTACGAGCAGTACTTC. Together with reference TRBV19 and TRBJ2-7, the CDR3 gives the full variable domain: DGGITQSPKYLFRKEGQNVTLSCEQNLNHDAMYWYRQDPGQGLRLIYYSQIVNDFQKGDIAEGYSVSREKKESFPLTVTSAQKNPTAFYLCASSISTGGSYEQYFGPGTRLTVT.